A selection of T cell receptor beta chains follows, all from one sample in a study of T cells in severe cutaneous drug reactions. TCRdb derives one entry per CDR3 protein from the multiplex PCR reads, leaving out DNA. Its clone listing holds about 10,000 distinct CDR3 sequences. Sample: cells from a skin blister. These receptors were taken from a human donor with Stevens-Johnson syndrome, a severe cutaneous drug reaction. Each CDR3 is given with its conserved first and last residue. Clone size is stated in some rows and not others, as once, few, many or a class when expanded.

CSVLRGEKLFF	TRBV29-1	.	TRBJ1-4
CSASPTSGLYEQYF	TRBV20-1	medium-sized	TRBJ2-7
CSVARPKETQYF	TRBV29-1	.	TRBJ2-5
CSARVFDSGSSGFRTDTQYF	TRBV20-1	.	TRBJ2-3
CSVDFPGPGGYTF	TRBV29-1	.	TRBJ1-2
CSVEQAGIPNEQFF	TRBV29-1	.	TRBJ2-1
CSAPNWGQGGYEQFF	TRBV20-1	.	TRBJ2-1
CSASRTGGPDGAFF	TRBV20-1	.	TRBJ1-1
CSVGTGGYNEQFF	TRBV29-1	.	TRBJ2-1
CSVPSAGALYNEQFF	TRBV29-1	.	TRBJ2-1
CSVDTNRGNEQFF	TRBV29-1	.	TRBJ2-1
CSVRPPGTGELFF	TRBV29-1	.	TRBJ2-2
CSAAGTSGIYYEQYF	TRBV20-1	.	TRBJ2-7
CSVAVAAGGRYEQYF	TRBV29-1	.	TRBJ2-7
CSARAPPIPGRANTGELFF	TRBV20-1	.	TRBJ2-2
CSVEEGSGANVLTF	TRBV29-1	.	TRBJ2-6
CSATGLAGAHEQFF	TRBV20-1	.	TRBJ2-1
CSVVYPGQSYEQYF	TRBV29-1	.	TRBJ2-7
CASAGGGDRLFF	TRBV12-3/TRBV12-4	.	TRBJ1-4
CASSLAGSIYF	TRBV12-3/TRBV12-4	medium-sized	TRBJ1-3
CSASRGNQPQHF	TRBV20-1	large	TRBJ1-5
CSATGERGPYEQYF	TRBV29-1	.	TRBJ2-7
CSATGFSGNTIYF	TRBV20-1	medium-sized	TRBJ1-3
CSVPGRTSGGTDTQYF	TRBV29-1	.	TRBJ2-3
CSVVRGGGSEQYF	TRBV29-1	.	TRBJ2-7
CASTGGNYGYTF	TRBV2	medium-sized	TRBJ1-2